This TCR beta chain originates from a study of blood T cell repertoires in COVID-19. Across the study: Samples representing acute and convalescent COVID-19 were sourced from the United States, Italy and Spain.

TCRdb's copy holds only in-frame clones and misses some; the assay was immunoSEQ multiplex PCR. The table records about 230,000 clones, about four fifths of them present only once. The sample comprised peripheral blood. The TCR comes from a woman older than 75 with COVID-19, enrolled during active disease.

In nucleotides, the CDR3 is TGTGCCAGCAGCATCCGACAGAACACTGAAGCTTTCTTT. It translates to CASSIRQNTEAFF. The chain has TRBV7-3 and TRBJ1-1; D not certain. The CDR3 consists of 13 residues. With 5 bases removed from V and 1 base from J, the gap between germline ends came to 8 bases. Germline V gene lookup returns CDR1 SGHTA and CDR2 FQGTGA.